Shown below are 23 T cell receptor beta chains from a single sample sequenced in a study of CD8+CD57+ T cells in acquired aplastic anemia. Investigators profiled TCR beta VDJ and CDR3 from genomic DNA template. TCRdb redid the calling of the reads with MiXCR, one entry per CDR3 protein. The sample consists of fewer than 200,000 distinct CDR3 sequences, less than 60% of them appearing once. Patients chosen for sequencing had CD8+CD57+ cells that had expanded, as shown by flow cytometry. Source material: sorted CD4+, CD8+, or CD8+CD57+ T cells (not recorded which) from PBMCs. The receptors derive from a human donor with aplastic anemia.

J is TRBJ2-1 and V is TRBV19; the D is unclear. Germline lookup yields CDR1 LNHDA and CDR2 SQIVND (reference sequence). V gave up 8 bases and J gave up 0 bases, with 8 bases separating them. The CDR3 is 13 amino acids. The CDR3 reads CASAVSSYNEQFF. The CDR3 DNA is TGTGCCAGTGCAGTGAGCTCCTACAATGAGCAGTTCTTC. Using reference TRBV19 and TRBJ2-1 for the parts outside the CDR3, the full variable domain is DGGITQSPKYLFRKEGQNVTLSCEQNLNHDAMYWYRQDPGQGLRLIYYSQIVNDFQKGDIAEGYSVSREKKESFPLTVTSAQKNPTAFYLCASAVSSYNEQFFGPGTRLTVL.

The genes are TRBV6-6 and TRBJ1-2; a weak D match, TRBD1 (5 bases). V was clipped by 7 bases and J by 0 bases, with 15 bases between them. This CDR3 comprises 15 residues. From germline, CDR1 is MNHNY and CDR2 SVGAGI (reference sequence). The CDR3 here is CASNLLGASNYGYTF. The CDR3 bases are TGTGCCAGCAATCTACTCGGGGCCTCTAACTATGGCTACACCTTC.

Worth noting for this clonotype: Germline is not matched at one junction end, which may reflect a read error. The J gene is TRBJ2-5, the V gene TRBV13; TRBD2 matches 9 bases. Germline V gene lookup returns CDR1 PRHDT and CDR2 FYEKMQ (reference sequence). This CDR3 spans 16 amino acids. In DNA, the CDR3 is TGTGCCAGCAGCTTGGGACTAGCAACGGGGGGAGAGATCCAGTACTTC. Its translation: CASSLGLATGGEIQYF.

This clonotype was detected many times. This chain joins TRBV12-5 and TRBJ2-3; 9 nucleotides line up with TRBD2. In germline, CDR1 is LGHNT, CDR2 FRNRAP. After removal of 7 bases from V and 1 base from J, the junction contained 3 bases not matched to a gene. CDR3 length: 14 amino acids. CDR3 sequence reads: CASVASGGTDTQYF. The CDR3, as DNA: TGTGCTAGTGTAGCTAGCGGGGGCACAGATACGCAGTATTTT.

This sequence joins TRBV29-1 and TRBJ1-1; TRBD1 aligns across 8 bases. The CDR3 extends over 13 amino acids. Trimming took 4 bases from V and 3 from J; bases not matched to a gene: 4. Germline CDR1 reads SQVTM; CDR2 reads ANQGSEA. DNA for the CDR3: TGCAGCGTTGTTTCAGGGGGCTACACTGAAGCTTTCTTT. Protein product: CSVVSGGYTEAFF. Complete variable domain (other parts from reference TRBV29-1 and TRBJ1-1): SAVISQKPSRDICQRGTSLTIQCQVDSQVTMMFWYRQQPGQSLTLIATANQGSEATYESGFVIDKFPISRPNLTFSTLTVSNMSPEDSSIYLCSVVSGGYTEAFFGQGTRLTVV.

This clonotype was detected ten times or more. The V and J genes are TRBV4-1 and TRBJ1-3, with TRBD1 matching 9 bases. The V segment lost 1 base and the J segment 2 bases; nucleotides outside the gene matches: 3. Germline CDR1 reads MGHRA; CDR2 reads YSYEKL. CDR3 length: 16 amino acids. CDR3 bases: TGCGCCAGCAGCCAAGGGGGACAGGGACCTGGAAACACCATATATTTT. Amino acids: CASSQGGQGPGNTIYF.

This sequence joins TRBV6-1 and TRBJ2-5; 8 nucleotides match TRBD2. The CDR3 is 15 amino acids. The trim removed 5 bases at V and 1 base at J, leaving 6 bases unmatched. Germline V gives CDR1 MNHNS, CDR2 SASEGT. The CDR3 DNA reads TGTGCCAGCAGTAAACAACTAGCGGCCCAAGAGACCCAGTACTTC. It encodes CASSKQLAAQETQYF.

The CDR3 DNA sequence: TGTGCCAGCAGGACGAGAGGGAACTATGAGCAGTTCTTC. This encodes CASRTRGNYEQFF. The chain joins TRBV12-3 or TRBV12-4 to TRBJ2-1; D is perhaps TRBD2 (5 bases). This CDR3 contains 13 residues. Trimming left V 6 bases short and J 8 bases short, with 14 bases between.

The chain uses TRBV20-1 and TRBJ2-5; 9 nucleotides match TRBD2. J was trimmed by 4 bases and V by 6 bases; bases with no gene match: 9. Looked up from germline, CDR1 is DFQATT and CDR2 is SNEGSKA (reference sequence). CDR3 length: 14 residues. The CDR3 reads CSASSGGRGETQYF. The CDR3 DNA follows: TGCAGTGCCTCCAGCGGGGGGCGGGGAGAGACCCAGTACTTC.

The V and J genes are TRBV7-8 and TRBJ2-7; the match to TRBD2 covers 7 bases. CDR3 length: 15 amino acids. The V segment lost 3 bases and the J segment 2 bases; nucleotides outside the gene matches: 7. Germline V gives CDR1 SGHVS, CDR2 FQNEAQ. The CDR3 loop reads CASSLSSGSTYEQYF. Here the CDR3 DNA reads TGTGCCAGCAGCTTGTCTAGCGGAAGTACCTACGAGCAGTACTTC. The variable domain in full, with the rest retrieved from reference TRBV7-8 and TRBJ2-7, is GAGVSQSPRYKVAKRGQDVALRCDPISGHVSLFWYQQALGQGPEFLTYFQNEAQLDKSGLPSDRFFAERPEGSVSTLKIQRTQQEDSAVYLCASSLSSGSTYEQYFGPGTRLTVT.

This clonotype was seen at least ten times. V is TRBV5-4 and J is TRBJ2-7, with a tentative D call TRBD1 (6 bases). Deletions cut 0 bases from V and 2 bases from J, with 15 bases between. The CDR3 runs 16 residues. Germline lookup yields CDR1 SGHNT and CDR2 YYREEE (reference sequence). Here the CDR3 DNA reads TGTGCCAGCAGCTTGGGGGGGCAGGTATCCCCCTACGAGCAGTACTTC. Its translation: CASSLGGQVSPYEQYF.

The gene calls are TRBV2 and TRBJ2-7; D is unclear. The CDR3 loop spans 12 amino acids. Trimming shortened V by 7 bases and J by 1 base, and 8 bases separated the two germline ends. Germline V gives CDR1 SNHLY, CDR2 FYNNEI. The CDR3 nucleotides read TGTGCCAGCAAAACAGCGTCCTACGAGCAGTACTTC. Translation gives CASKTASYEQYF.

This clonotype has more than one count but fewer than ten. The CDR3 bases are TGTGCCAGCAGCCCATTTGGGTCCGGGGCCAACGTCCTGACTTTC. Its protein is CASSPFGSGANVLTF. The chain carries TRBV3-1 and TRBJ2-6; D uncertain. CDR3 size: 15 residues. The germline CDR1 and CDR2 sequences are LGHDT and YNNKEL (reference sequence). Trimming pared 4 bases from V and 4 bases from J, leaving 11 bases between.

The chain carries TRBV2 and TRBJ2-7; D is unresolved. Germline lookup yields CDR1 SNHLY and CDR2 FYNNEI. The germline V and J ends were trimmed by 3 bases and 6 bases, with 9 bases remaining between them. This CDR3 contains 12 residues. CDR3 DNA sequence: TGTGCCAGCAGTGATCCAAGTGGCGAGCAGTACTTC. Protein: CASSDPSGEQYF.

CDR3 sequence reads: CASSVEAGYEQYF. The CDR3 DNA is TGTGCCAGCAGCGTAGAAGCAGGGTACGAGCAGTACTTC. The chain links TRBV9 to TRBJ2-7, with D perhaps matching TRBD1 (5 bases). Germline values: CDR1 SGDLS, CDR2 YYNGEE. Trimming stripped 0 bases from V and 4 bases from J, with 8 bases between. This CDR3 region has 13 residues.

This clonotype was seen ten or more times. The chain links TRBV11-1 to TRBJ1-4; 10 nucleotides agree with TRBD1. Per the germline V gene, CDR1 is SGHAT and CDR2 is FQDESV (reference sequence). This CDR3 spans 15 amino acids. The V and J ends lost 5 bases and 8 bases, in that order; junction bases with no gene match: 8. The CDR3 loop is CASSPRDRGNEKLFF. The CDR3 DNA sequence: TGTGCCAGCAGCCCCCGGGACAGGGGAAACGAAAAACTGTTTTTT.

The chain uses TRBV9 and TRBJ2-1; possible D gene TRBD2, 6 bases. The CDR3 sequence is 16 residues long. Looked up from germline, CDR1 is SGDLS and CDR2 is YYNGEE. Between the trimmed V and J ends, which lost 0 bases and 3 bases, there was a span of 13 bases. CDR3 sequence (DNA): TGTGCCAGCAGCGTAGGAATGGGGGGTCTCTACAATGAGCAGTTCTTC. Protein product: CASSVGMGGLYNEQFF.

J is TRBJ2-5 and V is TRBV7-2; TRBD1 matches at 10 bases. Germline CDR1 and CDR2: SGHTA and FQGNSA. Trimming took 5 bases from V and 5 from J; bases not matched to a gene: 8. This CDR3 spans 15 amino acids. The CDR3 coding sequence is TGTGCCAGCAGCGCCCCGACAGGGGGCTTGGAGACCCAGTACTTC. Its translation: CASSAPTGGLETQYF.

A remark on this clonotype: One junction end disagrees with the germline gene, perhaps due to a read error. The chain uses TRBV7-6 and TRBJ2-3; D is tentatively TRBD1 or TRBD2 (5 bases each). CDR3 length: 15 residues. Germline V gives CDR1 SGHVS, CDR2 FNYEAQ. CDR3 loop: CVSSVQRGDTDTQYF. In nucleotides, the CDR3 is TGTGTCAGCAGCGTTCAAAGAGGGGACACAGATACGCAGTATTTT.

V gene TRBV7-9 combines with J gene TRBJ1-6; a weak D match, TRBD1 (6 bases). The germline V gene encodes CDR1 SEHNR and CDR2 FQNEAQ (reference sequence). This CDR3 is built from 15 residues. V was trimmed by 1 base and J by 10 bases, leaving 14 bases between them. The CDR3 nucleotides are TGTGCCAGCAGCTTAGAGGGACACGGACACTCACCCCTCCACTTT. Encoded protein: CASSLEGHGHSPLHF.

This clonotype was seen ten or more times. Written as DNA, the CDR3 is TGCAGTGCCCCAGACTTATCTGAGCAGTTCTTC. Its translation is CSAPDLSEQFF. The chain recombines TRBV20-1 with TRBJ2-1; D unclear. V was pared by 6 bases and J by 9 bases, with 12 bases between. Germline loops: CDR1 DFQATT, CDR2 SNEGSKA (reference sequence). The CDR3 has 11 amino acids.

This chain connects TRBV7-9 to TRBJ1-1, with 8 positions matching TRBD1. The germline V gene has CDR1 SEHNR and CDR2 FQNEAQ (reference sequence). This CDR3 has 12 amino acids. V lost 2 bases, J lost 12 bases, and 5 bases stayed unmatched. This CDR3 reads CASSLQGAMSFF. The CDR3 DNA follows: TGTGCCAGCAGCTTACAGGGGGCGATGTCTTTCTTT.

This clonotype was seen ten or more times. The V gene is TRBV5-5, the J gene TRBJ1-5, with 7 positions matching TRBD1. Losses at the gene ends were 1 base for V and 3 bases for J; bases not matched to a gene: 4. This CDR3 spans 15 amino acids. Germline CDR1 reads SGHKS; CDR2 reads YYEKEE (reference sequence). The CDR3 reads CASSLRDSYNQPQHF. The CDR3 DNA follows: TGTGCCAGCAGCTTGCGGGACAGCTACAATCAGCCCCAGCATTTT.